Included here is one T cell receptor beta chain sequence, with context. Its antigen is not identified. This sample is drawn from a study of T cell responses to AZD1222 COVID-19 vaccine. Profiling relied on immunoSEQ multiplex PCR, and the TCRdb table lists in-frame clones only, not all of them. The sample includes 75,000 to 100,000 clones, just over 85% of them seen just once. General study points: The number of AZD1222 recipients seropositive at baseline was only 5 to 7. Unmutated regions of variants are reportedly targeted by nearly half of spike-specific TCRs. The breadth and depth of Spike-specific TCRs increased once two AZD1222 doses had been given. The peak T cell response came first, and repertoires were sampled only after it.

Germline V gene lookup returns CDR1 MNHEY and CDR2 SVGAGI. The CDR3 length is 13 residues. The V end was cut by 5 bases, the J end by 5 bases, with 7 bases between. The starting material was peripheral blood, obtained on day 0 of MenACWY control vaccination. The chain employs TRBV6-5 and TRBJ1-6, with D unresolved. The TCR comes from an adult in good health. CDR3 region: CASSPANNSPLHF. In DNA form, the CDR3 reads TGTGCCAGCAGTCCGGCCAATAATTCACCCCTCCACTTT.